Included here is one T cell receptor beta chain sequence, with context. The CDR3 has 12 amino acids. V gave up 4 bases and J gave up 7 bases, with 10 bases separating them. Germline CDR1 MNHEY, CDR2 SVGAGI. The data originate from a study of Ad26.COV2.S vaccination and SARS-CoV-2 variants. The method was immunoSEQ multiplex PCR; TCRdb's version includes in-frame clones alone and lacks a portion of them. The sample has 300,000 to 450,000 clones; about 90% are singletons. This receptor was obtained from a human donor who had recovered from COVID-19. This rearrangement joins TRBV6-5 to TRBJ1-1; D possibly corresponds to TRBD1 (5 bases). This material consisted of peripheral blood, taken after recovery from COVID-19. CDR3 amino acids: CASSSWQGEAFF. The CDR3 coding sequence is TGTGCCAGCAGTTCTTGGCAGGGTGAAGCTTTCTTT.